This T cell receptor beta chain was obtained from a study of cytomegalovirus exposure and HLA in healthy donors (dated by TCRdb to the late 2010s). For the wider study: In an earlier analysis of roughly 590 of the donors, approximately 300 Gb of sequence data and approximately 100 million unique TCR beta sequences from 150 million to 200 million T cells were reported. Rather than drawing on any new phenotypic data, the later analysis identified candidate immune exposures from TCR beta sequences and the way those sequences occurred across donors. The aim of the study was to test whether cataloging public T cell receptors could identify signatures of past pathogen exposure. Four or five DR-DQ haplotypes were handled as single units for association and clustering because linkage in the cohort was strong. The study combined high-throughput TCR immunosequencing, statistical association of individual TCRs with disease status, and machine learning to predict cytomegalovirus infection status. An earlier analysis of 450 to 750 of the donors used high-throughput TCR beta sequencing to judge whether each TCR beta V gene segment behaved as functional or pseudogenic. Along with the approximately 620-subject first cohort, a separate validation cohort of some 130 different subjects was used. The study profiled the T cell repertoires of under 700 subjects by immunosequencing and related them to cytomegalovirus serostatus. An early release that covered 640 HLA-typed donors contained 300 to 350 gigabases of sequencing data and 65 million to 100 million unique TCR sequences. Of the roughly 430 genotyped donors, approximately 83% fell in the genetic ancestry cluster associated with self-reported Caucasian donors. Donor age, sex, ethnicity and CMV serostatus were compiled alongside the repertoire data. Across around 400 genotyped donors of the cohort, an average of 235,054 unique TCR beta nucleotide sequences per donor were sequenced, and approximately 17% of those sequences were non-productive. Every discovery cohort repertoire had been produced on one sequencing platform. A later analysis re-examined previously published TCR beta repertoires from more than 550 donors and added high-resolution HLA genotyping to investigate patterns of TCR occurrence. A later genetic analysis took genome-wide SNP genotypes for about 65% of the 666 donors and used that subset as a discovery cohort. Class I and class II HLA loci were covered by the typing at four-digit resolution. Typing coverage varied by locus: roughly 629-630 donors for A, B, C, DRB1 and DQB1; more than 500 for DQA1; more than 600 for DPA1; around 490 for DPB1. Broad study findings and their caveats: Specific HLA alleles were associated with roughly 16,000 TCR beta sequences at a false discovery rate of 0.05 in a later analysis. In a later genetic analysis, a missense DCLRE1C variant was associated with V-gene and J-gene trimming of TCR beta chains, and the association was replicated in an independent cohort. Correlated functional status among segregating V segments might reflect linkage disequilibrium, but an unknown experimental factor could not be ruled out. A further reported finding was that TCR beta sequences accurately predicted the HLA-A and HLA-B alleles for most subjects in the first cohort. Sequencing depth was assumed to be roughly uniform across donors in the presence/absence analyses, though that assumption may not hold. In the study, 150 to 200 TCR beta chains were listed as associated with cytomegalovirus. CMV serostatus was the only immune exposure information available for the cohort. The authors suggested that the approach could potentially be generalized to other disease states and immunological phenotypes. Several of the top co-occurrence clusters appeared to be linked to parvovirus B19, influenza, CMV and Epstein-Barr virus, according to a later analysis. A few of the identified cytomegalovirus-associated TCR beta chains were confirmed in vitro to be specific for cytomegalovirus antigens. The classifier was reported to diagnose cytomegalovirus status with high specificity and sensitivity in both the original and validation cohorts. Most CMV-associated TCR beta chains appeared to be HLA-restricted in a later analysis, and the HLA associations seemed to be driven largely by CMV exposure. When HLA alleles, especially DR and DQ, strongly co-occurred, attributing TCR associations to individual alleles was difficult. This cohort had only TCR beta chains sequenced, and the lack of alpha or paired-chain data limited which features could be detected. Most TCR sequences were seen in very few donors, while some public TCRs were found in many individuals. In an earlier analysis of approximately 590 of the donors, most TCR beta V segments were observed in productive rearrangements about 87% or about 30% of the time, broadly matching IMGT annotations. A cluster of highly shared sequence variants was judged likely to be a technical artifact of the sequencing pipeline. Compared with equally common non-associated chains, HLA-associated TCR beta chains in a later analysis were more clonally expanded and had lower generation probabilities. The 87-base-pair reads could not distinguish some IMGT-functional V segments, including TRBV6-2 and TRBV6-3, so those segments were excluded. Because HLA typing was unavailable for some donors at each locus, only the typed subset was used in association tests. Because counts were too low, about 18 rarely observed V segments, including chromosome 9 orphons, were excluded from the earlier analysis of some 590 of the donors. A later analysis found that TCR association rates varied across HLA loci, with DRB1 alleles showing the most associated TCRs and HLA-C alleles the fewest. According to a later genetic analysis, donors in an Asian-associated ancestry cluster had fewer N-insertions in productive TCRs than the roughly 660-donor mean.

Libraries were constructed by the immunoSEQ multiplex PCR assay. For the multiplex PCR, a mixture combining 60 forward primers for TCR Vbeta segments and 13 reverse primers for TCR Jbeta segments was used. A multiplex PCR assay on genomic DNA amplified the CDR3 region of rearranged TCR beta genes. The Illumina HiSeq System was used to sequence the amplified TCR beta libraries as 87-base-pair reads. As for the original processing: A later analysis counted 75 million to 100 million unique TCR beta chains across the 670 or so repertoires, and roughly 11 million of these chains were shared by at least two donors. A nearest-neighbor algorithm error-corrected the raw reads and collapsed the reads into unique sequences, merging closely related sequences to remove PCR and sequencing errors. V, D and J gene segments were assigned by aligning CDR3 sequences to IMGT reference sequences. For a sequence to be retained, a match of at least six nucleotides to both a V gene segment and a J gene segment was required. Rearrangements were classified as productive when the CDR3 lacked stop codons and remained in frame with V and J, and all other rearrangements were classified as non-productive. CDR3 was defined according to IMGT convention as the region running from the second conserved V-encoded cysteine to the conserved J-encoded phenylalanine. The earlier analysis of some 540 of the donors excluded any sequence lacking an unambiguous match to a single V gene segment. In an earlier analysis of a few hundred of the donors, V segments were called functional above 56.7% productive rearrangements and were called segregating when the between-donor standard deviation exceeded 5%. To diagnose cytomegalovirus status from the catalog of TCR beta chain sequences, a statistical classification framework was built. In a later analysis, V and J genes were assigned by comparing TCR nucleotide sequences against IMGT/GENE-DB human TR gene sequences. Using the TCRdist pipeline, a later analysis assigned CDR3 sequences along with most-parsimonious VDJ recombination scenarios. In a later analysis, every TCR beta chain was defined by the combination of its CDR3 amino acid sequence and its V-gene family, and reads without a unique V-gene family were dropped. In a later analysis, 500 to 650 highly shared, low-generation-probability nucleotide sequences were removed to address suspected cross-contamination and a sequencing artifact. In a later analysis, a clonal expansion index for each public chain was calculated from normalized within-repertoire ranks of inferred template counts. In a later analysis, generation probabilities were computed using a VDJ recombination model fitted to out-of-frame rearrangements, and the results were checked against IGoR. In a later analysis, hypergeometric tests were used to score TCR-TCR, TCR-HLA and TCR-CMV co-occurrence, with a repertoire-size bias correction applied to TCR pairs. In a later analysis, false discovery rates were estimated by permuting HLA or CMV assignments 20 times. A later analysis grouped co-occurring TCRs with DBSCAN, adding TCRdist sequence similarity when clustering within HLA-allele-positive subsets. Repertoires with fewer than 30,000 or more than 120,000 public chains, plus five repertoires with anomalous nucleotide sharing, were excluded from co-occurrence clustering. TCRdb took over this immuneACCESS table, retaining in-frame rearrangements with V and J assigned. Such tables are incomplete; in checked studies, under half of the missing clones stem from an unresolved V gene, and the remainder is unexplained. V and J calls and clone size come straight from that table; D and trimming were deduced from the DNA. Counted in this sample were about 130,000 clones; roughly 81% of them appeared once. The top ten constitute approximately 1% of the sample.

This clone was counted a single time. It has no known antigen specificity. Base qualities were left out, and no much larger clone turns up one base away. Other DNA sequences in the sample encode the same CDR3. The cohort was made up of 666 healthy bone marrow donors. All cohort members were sampled while nominally healthy, although unrecorded immune exposures were likely present. The donor was CMV seronegative and belonged to the group of more than 300 seronegative cohort members. Every donor gave a peripheral blood sample, and the peripheral blood mononuclear cells from that sample were used for TCR beta sequencing. The Qiagen DNeasy Blood Extraction Kit was used to extract genomic DNA from the blood cell samples. CDR1 and CDR2 are read off the germline V gene as SGHNT and YENEEA. V drops 3 bases and J drops 4 bases, leaving 6 bases in between. Spanning cysteine to phenylalanine, the CDR3 consists of 12 amino acids. The DNA shown is the 36-base CDR3, in frame from base 1.

The rearranged chain carries TRBV11-3 and TRBJ1-1; no D gene can be assigned with confidence. The sample taken for sequencing was PBMCs. This sequence originates from a woman under 40 in good health and CMV-seronegative. The CDR3 corresponds to CASSFRGTEAFF. The bases are TGTGCCAGCAGCTTTCGCGGCACTGAAGCTTTCTTT.